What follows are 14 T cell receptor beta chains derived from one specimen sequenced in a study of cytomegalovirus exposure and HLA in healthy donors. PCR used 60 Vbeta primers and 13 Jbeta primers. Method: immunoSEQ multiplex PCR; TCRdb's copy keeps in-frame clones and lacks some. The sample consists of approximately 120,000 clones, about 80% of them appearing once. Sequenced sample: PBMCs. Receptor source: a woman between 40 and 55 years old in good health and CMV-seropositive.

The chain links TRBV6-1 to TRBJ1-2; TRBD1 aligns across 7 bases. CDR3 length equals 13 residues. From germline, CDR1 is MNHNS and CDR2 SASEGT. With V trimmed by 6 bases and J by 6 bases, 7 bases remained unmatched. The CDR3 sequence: CASRITGDDGYTF. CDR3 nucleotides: TGTGCCAGCAGGATTACAGGGGACGATGGCTACACCTTC.

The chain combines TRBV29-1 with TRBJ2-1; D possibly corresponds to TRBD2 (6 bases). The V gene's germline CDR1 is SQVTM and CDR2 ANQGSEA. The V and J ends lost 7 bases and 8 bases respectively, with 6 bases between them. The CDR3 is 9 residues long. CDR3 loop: CSGGDEQFF. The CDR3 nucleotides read TGCAGCGGCGGGGATGAGCAGTTCTTC.

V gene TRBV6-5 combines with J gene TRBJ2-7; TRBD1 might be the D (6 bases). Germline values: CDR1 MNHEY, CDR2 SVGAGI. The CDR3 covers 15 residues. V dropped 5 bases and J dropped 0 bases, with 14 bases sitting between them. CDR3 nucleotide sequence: TGTGCCAGCAGTGGCCGGGGCAGGGGCTCCTACGAGCAGTACTTC. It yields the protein CASSGRGRGSYEQYF.

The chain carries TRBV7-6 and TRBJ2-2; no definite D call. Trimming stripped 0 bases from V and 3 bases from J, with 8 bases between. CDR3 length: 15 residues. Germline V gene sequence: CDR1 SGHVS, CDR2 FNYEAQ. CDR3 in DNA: TGTGCCAGCAGCTTAGCGGCCCGATACACCGGGGAGCTGTTTTTT. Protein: CASSLAARYTGELFF. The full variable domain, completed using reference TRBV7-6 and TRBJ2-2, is GAGVSQSPRYKVTKRGQDVALRCDPISGHVSLYWYRQALGQGPEFLTYFNYEAQQDKSGLPNDRFSAERPEGSISTLTIQRTEQRDSAMYRCASSLAARYTGELFFGEGSRLTVL.

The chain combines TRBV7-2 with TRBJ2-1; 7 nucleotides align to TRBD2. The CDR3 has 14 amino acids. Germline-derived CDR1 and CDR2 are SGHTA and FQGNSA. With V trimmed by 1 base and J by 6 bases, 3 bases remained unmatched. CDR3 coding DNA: TGTGCCAGCAGCTTAGGCTCTAGCGGCAATGAGCAGTTCTTC. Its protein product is CASSLGSSGNEQFF.

CDR3 sequence (DNA): TGTGCCAGCAGCCCGGTCTCTAGCGGGAGCTCCTACGAGCAGTACTTC. This sequence encodes CASSPVSSGSSYEQYF. The J gene is TRBJ2-7, the V gene TRBV7-2; 10 bases fit TRBD2. Germline V gene sequence: CDR1 SGHTA, CDR2 FQGNSA. J gave up 0 bases and V 5 bases, and 7 bases lay outside the gene matches. This CDR3 contains 16 residues. The variable domain in full, with the rest retrieved from reference TRBV7-2 and TRBJ2-7, is GAGVSQSPSNKVTEKGKDVELRCDPISGHTALYWYRQSLGQGLEFLIYFQGNSAPDKSGLPSDRFSAERTGGSVSTLTIQRTQQEDSAVYLCASSPVSSGSSYEQYFGPGTRLTVT.

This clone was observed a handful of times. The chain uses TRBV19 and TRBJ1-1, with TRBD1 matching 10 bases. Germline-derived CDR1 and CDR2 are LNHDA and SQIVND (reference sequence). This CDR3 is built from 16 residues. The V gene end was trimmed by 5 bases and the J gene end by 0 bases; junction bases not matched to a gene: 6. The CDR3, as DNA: TGTGCCAGTAGTCCAGACAGGGGGCGGGTGAACACTGAAGCTTTCTTT. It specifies CASSPDRGRVNTEAFF.

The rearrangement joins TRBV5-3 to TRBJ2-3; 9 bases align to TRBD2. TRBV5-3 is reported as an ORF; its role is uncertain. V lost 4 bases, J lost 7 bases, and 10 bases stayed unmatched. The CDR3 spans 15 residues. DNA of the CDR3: TGTGCCAGAAGCCCTTTGGCGGGAGGGCCATATACGCAGTATTTT. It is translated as CARSPLAGGPYTQYF.

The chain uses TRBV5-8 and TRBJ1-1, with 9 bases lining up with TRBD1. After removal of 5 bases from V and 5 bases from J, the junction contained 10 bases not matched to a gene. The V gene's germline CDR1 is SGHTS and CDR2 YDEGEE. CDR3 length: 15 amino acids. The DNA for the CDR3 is TGTGCCAGCAGTCCGGGACAGGGTAGGAGTACTGAAGCTTTCTTT. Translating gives CASSPGQGRSTEAFF.

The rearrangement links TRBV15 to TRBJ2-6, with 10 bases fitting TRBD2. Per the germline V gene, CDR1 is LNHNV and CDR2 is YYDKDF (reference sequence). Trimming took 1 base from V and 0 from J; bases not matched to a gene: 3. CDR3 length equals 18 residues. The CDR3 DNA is TGTGCCACCAGCAGAGTTAGGACTAGCGGCTCTGGGGCCAACGTCCTGACTTTC. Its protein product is CATSRVRTSGSGANVLTF. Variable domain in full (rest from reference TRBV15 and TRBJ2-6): DAMVIQNPRYQVTQFGKPVTLSCSQTLNHNVMYWYQQKSSQAPKLLFHYYDKDFNNEADTPDNFQSRRPNTSFCFLDIRSPGLGDTAMYLCATSRVRTSGSGANVLTFGAGSRLTVL.

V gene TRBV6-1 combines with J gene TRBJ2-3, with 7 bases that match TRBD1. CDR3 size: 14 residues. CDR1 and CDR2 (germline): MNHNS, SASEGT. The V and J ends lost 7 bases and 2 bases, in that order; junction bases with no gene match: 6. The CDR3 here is CASTAQGYTDTQYF. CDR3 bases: TGTGCCAGCACCGCACAGGGGTACACAGATACGCAGTATTTT.

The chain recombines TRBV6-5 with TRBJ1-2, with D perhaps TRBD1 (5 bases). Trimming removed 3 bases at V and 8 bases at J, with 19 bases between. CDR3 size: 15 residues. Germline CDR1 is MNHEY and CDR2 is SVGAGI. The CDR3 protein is CASSYLDSSPLGYTF. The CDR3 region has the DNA TGTGCCAGCAGTTATCTTGACAGCTCTCCTTTGGGCTACACCTTC.

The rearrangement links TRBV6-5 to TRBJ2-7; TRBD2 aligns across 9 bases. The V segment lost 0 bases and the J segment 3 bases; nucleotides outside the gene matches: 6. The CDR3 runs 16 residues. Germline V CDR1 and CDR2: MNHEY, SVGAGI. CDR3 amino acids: CASSYSTSGFYYEQYF. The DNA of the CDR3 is TGTGCCAGCAGTTACTCGACTAGCGGCTTTTACTACGAGCAGTACTTC.

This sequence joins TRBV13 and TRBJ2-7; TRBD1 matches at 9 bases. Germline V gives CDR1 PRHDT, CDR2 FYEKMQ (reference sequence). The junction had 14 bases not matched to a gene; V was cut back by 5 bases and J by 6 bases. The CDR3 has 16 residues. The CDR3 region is CASSPWGQGGFSEQYF. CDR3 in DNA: TGTGCCAGCAGCCCCTGGGGACAGGGTGGTTTTTCCGAGCAGTACTTC.